One and the same sample provided the 7 T cell receptor beta chains below, sequenced in a study of response to subunit inactivated influenza vaccine. MiXCR, applied by TCRdb to the RT-PCR reads, yields one record per CDR3 protein. The sample lists approximately 500,000 distinct CDR3 sequences, approximately 20% occurring once. These same records also appear under a second study, on T cells expressing NK-cell markers. That source notes: As the method of synthesis, 5'RACE template switching with UMIs yielded TCR beta cDNA.

Sequenced here: CD4+ T cells sorted from PBMCs, sampled 12 days after vaccination. The receptors originated from a man aged 50 or older who received an inactivated influenza vaccine.

This clonotype appeared a single time. V is TRBV20-1 and J is TRBJ2-4; unclear D gene. The CDR3 is 13 residues long. V lost 5 bases and J 0 bases, leaving 8 bases between the germline ends. Looked up from germline, CDR1 is DFQATT and CDR2 is SNEGSKA (reference sequence). CDR3 sequence (DNA): TGCAGTGCTGTGAGCTTAGCCAAAAACATTCAGTACTTC. Residues: CSAVSLAKNIQYF.

The J gene is TRBJ1-1, the V gene TRBV24-1; tentatively, D is TRBD1 (5 bases). V lost 7 bases to trimming and J lost 6 bases, with 14 bases between them. The CDR3 spans 13 residues. CDR1 and CDR2 (germline): KGHDR, SFDVKD. CDR3 bases: TGTGCCACCAGACGGGACGGAAAGTCTGAAGCTTTCTTT. This encodes CATRRDGKSEAFF.

This clonotype was seen a handful of times. This chain links TRBV12-3 or TRBV12-4 with TRBJ1-2; D not resolved. With 5 bases removed from V and 2 bases from J, the gap between germline ends came to 6 bases. CDR3 length: 12 residues. The CDR3 reads CASSDSNYGYTF. CDR3 sequence (DNA): TGTGCCAGCAGTGACTCGAACTATGGCTACACCTTC.

In this sample, this clonotype turned up a few times. The chain carries TRBV27 and TRBJ2-3; D not certain. The V gene lost 3 bases and the J gene lost 2 bases, with 24 bases spanning the gap. CDR1 and CDR2 from the germline V gene are MNHEY and SMNVEV (reference sequence). This CDR3 region has 19 residues. For the CDR3, the DNA is TGTGCCAGCAGTTTGATTCCCCCTTCCCGGATTCATTTCACAGATACGCAGTATTTT. Translating it yields CASSLIPPSRIHFTDTQYF.

The chain joins TRBV25-1 to TRBJ2-3, with a tentative D call TRBD1 (6 bases). V was trimmed by 3 bases and J by 2 bases, leaving 9 bases between them. CDR3 length: 14 residues. Germline CDR1 MGHDK, CDR2 SYGVNS. The CDR3: CASSEDSNTDTQYF. The DNA for the CDR3 is TGTGCCAGCAGTGAGGACAGCAACACAGATACGCAGTATTTT.

This clonotype was detected only once. The J gene is TRBJ2-5, the V gene TRBV7-2; D remains unclear. CDR1 is SGHTA, CDR2 FQGNSA, per germline. The CDR3 is 15 residues long. Trimming removed 6 bases from V and 1 base from J, with 15 bases in between. CDR3 bases: TGTGCCAGCAGGCCAGACCCCGGCTCCCAAGAGACCCAGTACTTC. Translating it yields CASRPDPGSQETQYF.

The V call is TRBV7-2, the J call TRBJ1-1, with no clear D. Germline V lookup: CDR1 SGHTA, CDR2 FQGNSA. V was trimmed by 10 bases and J by 0 bases, leaving 12 bases between them. The CDR3 consists of 13 residues. CDR3 region: CANSADLNTEAFF. In DNA, the CDR3 is TGTGCCAACTCCGCGGATCTGAACACTGAAGCTTTCTTT.